This is a list of T cell receptor beta chains from one sample in a study of beta chain features in type 1 diabetes. Sequencing was performed with immunoSEQ multiplex PCR; in TCRdb, only in-frame clones are kept and a portion is missing. This table holds about 640,000 clones, roughly 12% found once. Sequencing input: naive CD4+ T cells from blood. The receptor set was obtained from a man aged 25 to 40 with type 1 diabetes. Each CDR3 is given with its conserved first and last residue. The D gene is left open where the match is weak. Clone size is given for some rows only: seen once, a few or many times, or a class if the clone is expanded.

J: TRBJ1-2; length: 17; size: -; D: TRBD1; V: TRBV7-2; DNA: TGTGCCAGCAGCGGTCGTTTGGGGACAGGGGGCAACTATGGCTACACCTTC; CDR3: CASSGRLGTGGNYGYTF
J: TRBJ2-3; length: 12; size: -; D: -; V: TRBV30; DNA: TGTGCCTGGACCCCCGAGGGGGTTTCGCAGTATTTT; CDR3: CAWTPEGVSQYF
J: TRBJ2-3; length: 16; size: few; D: -; V: TRBV10-3; DNA: TGTGCCATCAGTGAAGGGAGAGGACTTCGGACCGATACGCAGTATTTT; CDR3: CAISEGRGLRTDTQYF
J: TRBJ2-3; length: 18; size: -; D: -; V: TRBV7-9; DNA: TGTGCCAGCAGCCCGGTGAGGGGAACTGTCACTATGGTTGATACGCAGTATTTT; CDR3: CASSPVRGTVTMVDTQYF
J: TRBJ1-2; length: 14; size: few; D: -; V: TRBV6-5; DNA: TGTGCCAGCAGTTTGGACAGTCCTAACTATGGCTACACCTTC; CDR3: CASSLDSPNYGYTF
J: TRBJ2-6; length: 18; size: few; D: TRBD1; V: TRBV9; DNA: TGTGCCAGCAGCGGGAGGACAGGCGGCCGCTCTGGGGCCAACGTCCTGACTTTC; CDR3: CASSGRTGGRSGANVLTF
J: TRBJ2-7; length: 15; size: -; D: TRBD1; V: TRBV5-4; DNA: TGTGCCAGCAGCCCCACCCTGGACAGGGTCGACGAGCAGTACTTC; CDR3: CASSPTLDRVDEQYF
J: TRBJ1-2; length: 15; size: -; D: TRBD1; V: TRBV27; DNA: TGTGCCAGCAGAGGGACAGGGCTACCTAACTATGGCTACACCTTC; CDR3: CASRGTGLPNYGYTF
J: TRBJ2-7; length: 12; size: few; D: -; V: TRBV30; DNA: TGTGCCTGGAGCCTACATGCAAACGAGCAGTACTTC; CDR3: CAWSLHANEQYF
J: TRBJ1-1; length: 13; size: few; D: -; V: TRBV5-1; DNA: TGCGCCAGCAGCTTATGGGGGTCCCCTGAAGCTTTCTTT; CDR3: CASSLWGSPEAFF
J: TRBJ2-3; length: 14; size: -; D: -; V: TRBV7-9; DNA: TGTGCCAGCAGCTTAAGCGGACATGAGGATACGCAGTATTTT; CDR3: CASSLSGHEDTQYF
J: TRBJ2-5; length: 15; size: few; D: TRBD2; V: TRBV6-1; DNA: TGTGCCAGCACGAGCGGGACTAGCGGACAAGAGACCCAGTACTTC; CDR3: CASTSGTSGQETQYF
J: TRBJ2-1; length: 15; size: -; D: TRBD2; V: TRBV7-2; DNA: TGTGCCAGCAGCCTCAGACTAGCGGGGGGGCGAGAGCAGTTCTTC; CDR3: CASSLRLAGGREQFF
J: TRBJ2-1; length: 18; size: -; D: -; V: TRBV23-1; DNA: TGCGCCAGCAGTCAAATCCGGCTCCGTCAGGGTGGATACAATGAGCAGTTCTTC; CDR3: CASSQIRLRQGGYNEQFF
J: TRBJ2-3; length: 16; size: -; D: -; V: TRBV6-1; DNA: TGTGCCAGCAGTGGCCCCAGGGGTATCCAAGCAGATACGCAGTATTTT; CDR3: CASSGPRGIQADTQYF
J: TRBJ2-1; length: 14; size: -; D: -; V: TRBV11-3; DNA: TGTGCCAGCAGCCAGCGGGCGGCAGGCAATGAGCAGTTCTTC; CDR3: CASSQRAAGNEQFF
J: TRBJ2-7; length: 12; size: -; D: -; V: TRBV6-5; DNA: TGTGCCAGCAGTTCAACACAGACGAAGCAGTACTTC; CDR3: CASSSTQTKQYF
J: TRBJ2-5; length: 14; size: few; D: TRBD2; V: TRBV25-1; DNA: TGTGCCAGCACCGATAGCGGGACACAAGAGACCCAGTACTTC; CDR3: CASTDSGTQETQYF
J: TRBJ2-3; length: 15; size: -; D: -; V: TRBV4-2; DNA: TGTGCCAGCAGCCGAGCAACCTCTAGCACAGATACGCAGTATTTT; CDR3: CASSRATSSTDTQYF
J: TRBJ1-3; length: 14; size: few; D: -; V: TRBV14; DNA: TGTGCCAGCAGCCAAGATGCACAGGGAAACACCATATATTTT; CDR3: CASSQDAQGNTIYF
J: TRBJ2-2; length: 15; size: few; D: -; V: TRBV18; DNA: TGTGCCAGCTCACCAGAATACCCGAACACCGGGGAGCTGTTTTTT; CDR3: CASSPEYPNTGELFF
J: TRBJ2-5; length: 12; size: -; D: -; V: TRBV28; DNA: TGTGCCAGCTCCGAAGCCGGGAAGACCCAGTACTTC; CDR3: CASSEAGKTQYF
J: TRBJ1-3; length: 15; size: -; D: -; V: TRBV11-2; DNA: TGTGCCAGCAGCTTAGAGGGGGGCTCTGGAAACACCATATATTTT; CDR3: CASSLEGGSGNTIYF
J: TRBJ2-1; length: 15; size: -; D: -; V: TRBV7-2; DNA: TGTGCCAGCAGCAGACCGAGGTCCTTCTACAATGAGCAGTTCTTC; CDR3: CASSRPRSFYNEQFF
J: TRBJ1-1; length: 16; size: few; D: TRBD1; V: TRBV4-3; DNA: TGCGCCAGCAGCTTACAGGGGATAGATGGTAGCACTGAAGCTTTCTTT; CDR3: CASSLQGIDGSTEAFF
J: TRBJ2-4; length: 17; size: -; D: TRBD1; V: TRBV4-3; DNA: TGCGCCAGCAGCCAAGTCGGCAGGGGGTTCGCCAAAAACATTCAGTACTTC; CDR3: CASSQVGRGFAKNIQYF
J: TRBJ2-1; length: 18; size: -; D: -; V: TRBV7-8; DNA: TGTGCCAGCAGCTTAGAATTAAGTCGGCCGGGCTCCTACAATGAGCAGTTCTTC; CDR3: CASSLELSRPGSYNEQFF
J: TRBJ2-7; length: 14; size: few; D: -; V: TRBV19; DNA: TGTGCCAGTAGCGAGAGGGCCGGCACCTACGAGCAGTACTTC; CDR3: CASSERAGTYEQYF